This T cell receptor (beta chain) was sequenced during a study of OX40 agonist ivuxolimab in advanced cancers. Study information: Intravenous ivuxolimab was administered to patients every 2 weeks at 0.01 to 10 mg/kg. The study, taken as a whole, reports: Some patients who did not respond also had low normalized T-cell clonal expansion. Researchers did not determine the expanded peripheral T cells' antigen specificity.

As concerns this clone: Its specificity is unknown.

Germline-derived CDR1 and CDR2 are GTSNPN and SVGIG (reference sequence). This CDR3 has 15 residues. The V and J ends lost 1 base and 0 bases, in that order; junction bases with no gene match: 3. Method: immunoSEQ multiplex PCR; TCRdb's copy keeps in-frame clones and lacks some. The sample has about 28,000 clones, 88% seen once. Sequencing was performed on CD4+ or CD8+ T cells sorted from blood, taken in a trial of the OX40 agonist ivuxolimab. The sequence came from an adult with an advanced solid tumor such as melanoma, head and neck, liver or kidney cancer. This chain links TRBV30 with TRBJ2-1; 7 nucleotides line up with TRBD2. The CDR3 protein is CAWSGGGSSYNEQFF. CDR3 sequence (DNA): TGTGCCTGGAGTGGGGGCGGGAGCTCCTACAATGAGCAGTTCTTC. Looking up the rest from reference TRBV30 and TRBJ2-1 gives the full variable domain: SQTIHQWPATLVQPVGSPLSLECTVEGTSNPNLYWYRQAAGRGLQLLFYSVGIGQISSEVPQNLSASRPQDRQFILSSKKLLLSDSGFYLCAWSGGGSSYNEQFFGPGTRLTVL.